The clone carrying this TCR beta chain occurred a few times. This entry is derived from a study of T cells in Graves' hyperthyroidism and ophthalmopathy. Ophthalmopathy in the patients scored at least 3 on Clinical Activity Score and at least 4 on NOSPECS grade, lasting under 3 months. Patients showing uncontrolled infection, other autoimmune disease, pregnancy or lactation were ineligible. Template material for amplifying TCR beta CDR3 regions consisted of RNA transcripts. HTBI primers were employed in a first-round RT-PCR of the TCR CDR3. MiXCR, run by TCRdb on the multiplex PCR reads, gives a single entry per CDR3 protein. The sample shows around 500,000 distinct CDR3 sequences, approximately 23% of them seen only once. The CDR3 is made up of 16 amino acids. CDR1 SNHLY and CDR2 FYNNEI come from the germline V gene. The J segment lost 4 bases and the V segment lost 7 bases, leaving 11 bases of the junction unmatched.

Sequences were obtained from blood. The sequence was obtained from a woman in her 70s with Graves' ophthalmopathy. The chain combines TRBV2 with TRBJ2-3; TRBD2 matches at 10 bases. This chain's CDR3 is CASKREGLAGADTQYF. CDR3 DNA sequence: TGTGCCAGCAAGAGGGAGGGCCTAGCGGGGGCAGATACGCAGTATTTT.